The 32 T cell receptor beta chains below were found in one sample sequenced in a study of post-analysis software for immune sequencing data (dated by TCRdb to the mid-2010s). Here is what the overall study found, with its caveats: Patients showed significantly higher frequencies than controls for roughly five TRBV segments, among them TRBV5-6, TRBV5-1 and TRBV20-1.

Library generation was performed with PCR. Sequencing used an Illumina HiSeq 2500. Unique molecular identifiers were incorporated into TCR beta cDNA libraries to reduce PCR and sequencing biases. Clones were called with MiXCR by TCRdb after fastp trimmed the public reads at Q25, and only in-frame beta chains were retained. Here each entry gathers all rows of one CDR3 protein and keeps the most common genes and DNA. The sample contains about 540,000 distinct CDR3 sequences, about a third of them found a single time. 4.5% to 7.5% of the sample is in the top ten clones. These receptors' targets are unknown. The sequenced sample was blood. These receptors originate from a girl aged 2-17 years with multiple sclerosis.

The genes are TRBV14 and TRBJ2-7; 8 bases fit TRBD2. Matching the DNA end better, TRBJ2-5 makes the J call doubtful. The CDR3 extends over 16 amino acids. Germline V CDR1 and CDR2: SGHDN, FVKESK. CDR3 region: CASSHLAGRGTETQYF. In nucleotides, the CDR3 is TGTGCCAGCAGCCACCTAGCGGGTAGGGGAACGGAGACCCAGTACTTC.

The chain combines TRBV6-5 with TRBJ2-2; 10 bases agree with TRBD2. Germline trimming cut 7 bases from V and 6 bases from J; bases unmatched to any gene: 8. Per germline, CDR1 MNHEY and CDR2 SVGAGI. The CDR3 consists of 15 residues. The DNA of the CDR3 is TGTGCCAGCAAGCTGAGCGGGGGGGCGGCCGGGGAGCTGTTTTTT. Translation gives CASKLSGGAAGELFF.

The V gene is TRBV7-2, the J gene TRBJ2-1, with 8 bases identical to TRBD2. This CDR3 has 15 residues. CDR1 is SGHTA and CDR2 is FQGNSA in the germline V gene. The junction had 3 bases not matched to a gene; V was cut back by 2 bases and J by 3 bases. Written as DNA, the CDR3 is TGTGCCAGCAGCTTATACGGGGGGGTCTACAATGAGCAGTTCTTC. Its protein is CASSLYGGVYNEQFF.

This clonotype has a handful of counts. CDR3 sequence reads: CSARGQGSWQPQHF. The CDR3 DNA follows: TGCAGTGCCCGGGGACAGGGGAGTTGGCAGCCCCAGCATTTT. The J gene is TRBJ1-5, the V gene TRBV20-1, with 10 bases lining up with TRBD1. Per germline, CDR1 DFQATT and CDR2 SNEGSKA (reference sequence). With V trimmed by 6 bases and J by 7 bases, 9 bases remained unmatched. The CDR3 totals 14 residues.

The chain is built from TRBV6-1 and TRBJ2-7; 7 nucleotides line up with TRBD2. CDR3 length: 16 amino acids. With 7 bases clipped from V and 0 bases from J, the junction kept 12 bases outside the gene matches. Per the germline V gene, CDR1 is MNHNS and CDR2 is SASEGT. The CDR3 reads CASTRRLLADSYEQYF. The CDR3 DNA reads TGTGCCAGCACCAGAAGATTGCTAGCGGACTCCTACGAGCAGTACTTC.

This clonotype was seen only a few times. The CDR3 protein is CASSRTSISGANVLTF. The CDR3 DNA sequence: TGTGCCAGCAGCCGGACAAGTATCTCTGGGGCCAACGTCCTGACTTTC. This sequence joins TRBV3-1 and TRBJ2-6; TRBD1 might be the D (5 bases). CDR1 is LGHDT, CDR2 YNNKEL, per germline (reference sequence). Trimming took off 4 bases at V and 0 bases at J, with 10 bases between the two ends. This CDR3 is built from 16 residues.

V gene TRBV12-3 or TRBV12-4 combines with J gene TRBJ1-1; D gene uncertain. Trimming took 5 bases from V and 4 from J, leaving 11 bases between them. The CDR3 consists of 13 residues. The DNA of the CDR3 is TGTGCCAGCAGTCCTACAGTGTCCACTGAAGCTTTCTTT. Residues: CASSPTVSTEAFF.

The CDR3 region is CASSRQWARHNEQFF. CDR3 nucleotides: TGTGCCAGCTCACGACAGTGGGCGCGACACAATGAGCAGTTCTTC. The chain combines TRBV18 with TRBJ2-1; possible D gene TRBD1, 5 bases. Per the germline V gene, CDR1 is KGHSH and CDR2 is LQKENI. The V gene lost 4 bases and the J gene lost 5 bases, with 15 bases spanning the gap. The CDR3 is 15 amino acids.

This clonotype appeared a few times. One end of the junction varies from germline; a read error may be responsible. The J gene is TRBJ2-3, the V gene TRBV9, with 16 positions matching TRBD2. The CDR3 spans 18 residues. CDR1 and CDR2 from the germline V gene are SGDLS and YYNGEE. The CDR3 DNA follows: TGCGCCAGCAGCGCGGGACTAGCGGGGGGGATTGGTGCAGATACGCAGTATTTT. Amino acid sequence: CASSAGLAGGIGADTQYF.

This CDR3 is CASSPDTLVSSPLHF. The CDR3 DNA is TGTGCCAGCAGCCCCGACACCTTGGTGAGCTCACCCCTCCACTTT. The chain joins TRBV6-6 to TRBJ1-6; D gene unclear. The V gene's germline CDR1 is MNHNY and CDR2 SVGAGI (reference sequence). The ends were cut back, 6 bases at V and 10 bases at J, with 19 bases in the middle. The CDR3 has 15 residues.

J is TRBJ2-5 and V is TRBV18; the match to TRBD2 covers 9 bases. From germline, CDR1 is KGHSH and CDR2 LQKENI. The CDR3 has 15 amino acids. J gave up 3 bases and V 0 bases, and 2 bases lay outside the gene matches. As DNA, the CDR3 is TGTGCCAGCTCACCACCCGGGACTAGCAAAGAGACCCAGTACTTC. Its protein product is CASSPPGTSKETQYF.

CDR3 protein: CASSDSLAGEETQYF. The CDR3 nucleotides read TGTGCCAGCAGTGATTCACTCGCGGGGGAAGAGACCCAGTACTTC. The V call is TRBV2, the J call TRBJ2-5, with TRBD2 matching 7 bases. In germline, CDR1 is SNHLY, CDR2 FYNNEI. Trimming cost V 3 bases and J 3 bases; bases outside gene matches: 7. The CDR3 is 15 residues long. The full variable domain, its missing parts supplied by reference TRBV2 and TRBJ2-5, is EPEVTQTPSHQVTQMGQEVILRCVPISNHLYFYWYRQILGQKVEFLVSFYNNEISEKSEIFDDQFSVERPDGSNFTLKIRSTKLEDSAMYFCASSDSLAGEETQYFGPGTRLLVL.

CDR3 amino acids: CASSDGAVQSTDTQYF. The CDR3 bases are TGCGCCAGCAGTGATGGGGCAGTACAATCCACAGATACGCAGTATTTT. V is TRBV10-1 and J is TRBJ2-3; TRBD1 is a possible D gene (5 bases). Germline values: CDR1 WNHNN, CDR2 SYGVQD (reference sequence). This CDR3 has 16 residues. The ends were cut back, 3 bases at V and 2 bases at J, with 15 bases in the middle.

This clonotype occurred a few times. The V gene is TRBV5-1, the J gene TRBJ1-1; 7 bases are a match to TRBD1. Germline trimming cut 1 base from V and 0 bases from J; bases unmatched to any gene: 3. CDR1 SGHRS and CDR2 YFSETQ come from the germline V gene. CDR3 length equals 15 residues. CDR3 in amino acids: CASSLQGGMNTEAFF. Here the CDR3 DNA reads TGCGCCAGCAGCTTGCAGGGGGGAATGAACACTGAAGCTTTCTTT.

The chain combines TRBV27 with TRBJ2-5, with TRBD2 matching 14 bases. CDR1 is MNHEY, CDR2 SMNVEV, per germline (reference sequence). The CDR3 is made up of 17 amino acids. Losses at the gene ends were 7 bases for V and 4 bases for J; bases not matched to a gene: 11. The CDR3 sequence is CASKGGLAGGQGETQYF. The CDR3 DNA sequence: TGTGCCAGCAAGGGAGGACTAGCGGGGGGCCAGGGAGAGACCCAGTACTTC.

The chain links TRBV5-1 to TRBJ2-7, with D unresolved. Trimming took off 4 bases at V and 4 bases at J, with 15 bases between the two ends. The germline V gene encodes CDR1 SGHRS and CDR2 YFSETQ. The length of the CDR3 is 14 residues. The CDR3 sequence: CASSPDVALYEQYF. The CDR3 coding sequence is TGCGCCAGCAGCCCTGACGTAGCCCTTTACGAGCAGTACTTC.

This chain links TRBV10-2 with TRBJ1-2; D not resolved. CDR1 is WSHSY, CDR2 SAAADI, per germline. CDR3 length: 17 amino acids. The V gene lost 0 bases and the J gene lost 5 bases, with 19 bases spanning the gap. CDR3 region: CASSESRFAARRYGYTF. The CDR3 coding sequence is TGCGCCAGCAGTGAGTCGAGATTTGCGGCCCGAAGATATGGCTACACCTTC.

The chain carries TRBV5-1 and TRBJ2-2, with 11 bases fitting TRBD1. Germline-derived CDR1 and CDR2 are SGHRS and YFSETQ. Unmatched junction bases numbered 4, after V lost 4 bases and J lost 2 bases. This CDR3 has 16 residues. This CDR3 is CASSPGTGGNTGELFF. As DNA, the CDR3 is TGCGCCAGCAGCCCCGGGACAGGGGGTAACACCGGGGAGCTGTTTTTT.

The V and J genes are TRBV5-1 and TRBJ2-7, with TRBD2 matching over 7 bases. Germline CDR1 is SGHRS and CDR2 is YFSETQ. The V gene end was trimmed by 0 bases and the J gene end by 2 bases; junction bases not matched to a gene: 2. CDR3 length: 14 residues. In DNA, the CDR3 is TGCGCCAGCAGCTTGGAAGCGGGGACCTACGAGCAGTACTTC. Residues: CASSLEAGTYEQYF.

This clonotype was seen more than once but under ten times. The chain carries TRBV7-2 and TRBJ2-5; 7 bases match TRBD1. Germline CDR1 SGHTA, CDR2 FQGNSA. The CDR3 consists of 11 residues. Trimming cost V 4 bases and J 11 bases; bases outside gene matches: 4. CDR3 nucleotides: TGTGCCAGCAGCTACAGGGGCAATCAGTACTTC. Its translation: CASSYRGNQYF. The full variable domain, rest sourced from reference TRBV7-2 and TRBJ2-5, is GAGVSQSPSNKVTEKGKDVELRCDPISGHTALYWYRQSLGQGLEFLIYFQGNSAPDKSGLPSDRFSAERTGGSVSTLTIQRTQQEDSAVYLCASSYRGNQYFGPGTRLLVL.

A note on this clonotype: A much more abundant neighbour one base away suggests this may be a read error. The chain couples TRBV12-3 or TRBV12-4 to TRBJ2-3, with 9 positions matching TRBD2. The ends lost 8 bases at V and 2 bases at J; junction bases unmatched: 2. This CDR3 has 13 residues. The DNA of the CDR3 is TGTGCCAGCGGGGGACTAGCCACAGATACGCAGTATTTT. Protein: CASGGLATDTQYF.

This clonotype came up a few times. The genes are TRBV18 and TRBJ2-5, with D perhaps assigned TRBD1 or TRBD2 (5 bases each). The germline gives CDR1 KGHSH, CDR2 LQKENI. Between the trimmed V and J ends, which lost 0 bases and 5 bases, there was a span of 10 bases. CDR3 length: 14 amino acids. CDR3 in DNA: TGTGCCAGCTCACCACCTGGGACGGCGGAGACCCAGTACTTC. It translates to CASSPPGTAETQYF.

Comment on this clonotype: At one of its ends the junction is not consistent with the germline gene, which may arise from a read error. The V call is TRBV5-1, the J call TRBJ1-2, with TRBD1 identical over 9 bases. Germline V gives CDR1 SGHRS, CDR2 YFSETQ. This CDR3 comprises 17 residues. The CDR3 sequence is CASSLASTGGNNCGYTF. DNA for the CDR3: TGCGCCAGCAGCTTGGCCTCGACAGGGGGGAATAACTGTGGCTACACCTTC.

CDR3 protein: CASRATTGGRTDTQYF. The CDR3 nucleotides read TGTGCCAGCAGGGCCACGACAGGGGGGCGCACAGATACGCAGTATTTT. This chain links TRBV6-5 with TRBJ2-3; TRBD1 agrees at 9 bases. The CDR3 length is 16 residues. CDR1 is MNHEY and CDR2 is SVGAGI in the germline V gene. J lost 1 base, V lost 6 bases, and 8 bases had no gene match.

The rearrangement joins TRBV20-1 to TRBJ1-5, with TRBD1 as a possible D gene (5 bases). The CDR3 runs to 14 residues. Trimming stripped 4 bases from V and 3 bases from J, with 13 bases between. Germline V gene data show CDR1 as DFQATT and CDR2 as SNEGSKA (reference sequence). CDR3 loop: CSATQMGVNQPQHF. The CDR3 DNA sequence: TGCAGTGCTACCCAAATGGGGGTCAATCAGCCCCAGCATTTT.

This clonotype was detected a few times. The chain is built from TRBV9 and TRBJ2-1; TRBD2 agrees at 10 bases. The CDR3 runs 17 residues. The germline V gene encodes CDR1 SGDLS and CDR2 YYNGEE. V was clipped by 7 bases and J by 5 bases; unmatched bases: 15. The CDR3 DNA follows: TGTGCCAGCGCCCCTACACCTCTAGCGGGGGTGAACAATGAGCAGTTCTTC. Protein sequence: CASAPTPLAGVNNEQFF.

The chain links TRBV6-1 to TRBJ2-7; TRBD1 agrees at 7 bases. CDR3 length: 12 amino acids. Germline CDR1 MNHNS, CDR2 SASEGT. The J segment lost 7 bases and the V segment lost 5 bases, leaving 5 bases of the junction unmatched. The CDR3 reads CASSIQGKEQYF. The CDR3 DNA follows: TGTGCCAGCAGTATACAGGGGAAAGAGCAGTACTTC.

This chain uses TRBV19 with TRBJ2-6; D not resolved. The V and J ends lost 1 base and 2 bases respectively, with 6 bases between them. This CDR3 spans 15 amino acids. Germline V lookup: CDR1 LNHDA, CDR2 SQIVND (reference sequence). The CDR3 DNA follows: TGTGCCAGTAGTATAGCTCTCCCTGGGGCCAACGTCCTGACTTTC. Translating gives CASSIALPGANVLTF. The full variable domain, with the rest looked up from reference TRBV19 and TRBJ2-6, is DGGITQSPKYLFRKEGQNVTLSCEQNLNHDAMYWYRQDPGQGLRLIYYSQIVNDFQKGDIAEGYSVSREKKESFPLTVTSAQKNPTAFYLCASSIALPGANVLTFGAGSRLTVL.

For this clonotype: Compared with germline, one end of the junction differs, possibly owing to a read error. The V gene is TRBV7-7, the J gene TRBJ1-1; D may be TRBD1 (6 bases). This CDR3 spans 15 amino acids. The V gene's germline CDR1 is SSHAT and CDR2 FNYEAQ (reference sequence). Here the CDR3 reads CAGSPGQTLNTEAFF. The CDR3 DNA sequence: TGTGCCGGCAGCCCAGGACAGACCCTGAACACTGAAGCTTTCTTT.

V gene TRBV11-2 combines with J gene TRBJ2-5, with 9 bases lining up with TRBD1. The J call may be in error: the DNA end matches TRBJ2-7 better. The CDR3 has 14 amino acids. The germline V gene has CDR1 SGHAT and CDR2 FQNNGV. CDR3 in amino acids: CASSSLQGAHEQYF. Written as DNA, the CDR3 is TGTGCCAGCAGCTCCTTACAGGGGGCCCACGAGCAGTACTTC.

As to this clonotype: The conserved closing phenylalanine or tryptophan is absent in this CDR3, likely reflecting a read error. The chain joins TRBV9 to TRBJ2-5, with D uncertain. The CDR3 has 14 amino acids. Trimming took off 0 bases at V and 4 bases at J, with 10 bases between the two ends. Germline values: CDR1 SGDLS, CDR2 YYNGEE. CDR3 DNA sequence: TGTGCCAGCAGCGTAGGGGGTGGCGGAGAGACCCAGTACTGC. The encoded protein is CASSVGGGGETQYC.

The chain has TRBV9 and TRBJ2-1; no clear D gene. V was cut by 0 bases and J by 5 bases, with 6 bases left in between. The germline gives CDR1 SGDLS, CDR2 YYNGEE. The CDR3 contains 13 residues. CDR3 sequence (DNA): TGTGCCAGCAGCGTAGGGGCCCACAATGAGCAGTTCTTC. It specifies CASSVGAHNEQFF.